This TCR beta chain was identified during a study of control samples from healthy donors and cancer patients. This clone was detected only once. This CDR3 has 12 residues. V lost 3 bases and J 0 bases, leaving 4 bases between the germline ends. Germline assignment: CDR1 GTSNPN and CDR2 SVGIG (reference sequence). The assay was immunoSEQ multiplex PCR, and TCRdb's table has in-frame clones only and misses some. The sample holds some 28,000 clones, around 87% seen once. Sequencing input: PBMCs. The sequence came from a woman in her thirties or forties with lung cancer. The chain links TRBV30 to TRBJ2-3, with no clear D. This chain's CDR3 is CAWSGSTDTQYF. As DNA, the CDR3 is TGTGCCTGGAGCGGTAGCACAGATACGCAGTATTTT. The full variable domain, in which reference TRBV30 and TRBJ2-3 provide the parts outside the CDR3, is SQTIHQWPATLVQPVGSPLSLECTVEGTSNPNLYWYRQAAGRGLQLLFYSVGIGQISSEVPQNLSASRPQDRQFILSSKKLLLSDSGFYLCAWSGSTDTQYFGPGTRLTVL.